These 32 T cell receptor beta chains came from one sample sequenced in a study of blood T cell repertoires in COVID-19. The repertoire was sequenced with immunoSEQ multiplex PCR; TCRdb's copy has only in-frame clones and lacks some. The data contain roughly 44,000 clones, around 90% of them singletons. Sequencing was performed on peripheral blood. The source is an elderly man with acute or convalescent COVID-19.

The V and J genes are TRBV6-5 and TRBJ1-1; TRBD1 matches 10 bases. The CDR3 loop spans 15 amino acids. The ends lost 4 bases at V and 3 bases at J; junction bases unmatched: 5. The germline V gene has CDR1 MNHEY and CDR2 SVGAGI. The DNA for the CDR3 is TGTGCCAGCAGTTCGGGACAGGGGCTCCACACTGAAGCTTTCTTT. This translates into CASSSGQGLHTEAFF.

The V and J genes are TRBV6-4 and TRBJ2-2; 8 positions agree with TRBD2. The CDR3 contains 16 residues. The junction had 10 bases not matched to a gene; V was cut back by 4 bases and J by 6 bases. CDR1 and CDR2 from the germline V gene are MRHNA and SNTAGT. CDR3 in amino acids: CASSAFGGAPAGELFF. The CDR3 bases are TGTGCCAGCAGTGCTTTCGGGGGGGCCCCCGCCGGGGAGCTGTTTTTT.

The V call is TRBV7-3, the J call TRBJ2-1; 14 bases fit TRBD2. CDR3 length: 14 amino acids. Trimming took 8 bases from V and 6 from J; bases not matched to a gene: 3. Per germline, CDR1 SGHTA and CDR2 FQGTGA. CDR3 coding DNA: TGTGCCAGCTCCGGGACTAGCGGGGGCAATGAGCAGTTCTTC. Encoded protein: CASSGTSGGNEQFF.

CDR3 DNA: TGTGCCAGTACCCCTTTGGGCGGACAAAACACTGAAGCTTTCTTT. Its protein is CASTPLGGQNTEAFF. The genes are TRBV19 and TRBJ1-1; D is perhaps TRBD1 (5 bases). CDR1 and CDR2 from the germline V gene are LNHDA and SQIVND (reference sequence). CDR3 length: 15 residues. Trimming pared 7 bases from V and 2 bases from J, leaving 17 bases between.

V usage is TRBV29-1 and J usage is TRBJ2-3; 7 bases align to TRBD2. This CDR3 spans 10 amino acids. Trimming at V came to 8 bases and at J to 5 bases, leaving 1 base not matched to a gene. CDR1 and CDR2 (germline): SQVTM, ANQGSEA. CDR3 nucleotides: TGCAGCCTAGCGGAAGATACGCAGTATTTT. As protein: CSLAEDTQYF.

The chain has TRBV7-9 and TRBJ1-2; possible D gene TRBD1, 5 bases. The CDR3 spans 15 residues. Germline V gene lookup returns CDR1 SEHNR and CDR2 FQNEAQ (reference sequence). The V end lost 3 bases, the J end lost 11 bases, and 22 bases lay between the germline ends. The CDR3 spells CASSLASGPRDDYTF. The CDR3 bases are TGTGCCAGCAGCTTGGCCTCCGGGCCCAGGGATGATTACACCTTC.

The CDR3 loop reads CASSLGRQADFYGYTF. CDR3 nucleotide sequence: TGTGCCAGCAGCTTGGGTAGGCAGGCGGACTTTTATGGCTACACCTTC. V usage is TRBV5-5 and J usage is TRBJ1-2; D unresolved. V lost 0 bases and J 5 bases, leaving 17 bases between the germline ends. CDR1 is SGHKS and CDR2 is YYEKEE in the germline V gene (reference sequence). The CDR3 spans 16 residues. Filled out from reference TRBV5-5 and TRBJ1-2, the complete variable domain reads DAGVTQSPTHLIKTRGQQVTLRCSPISGHKSVSWYQQVLGQGPQFIFQYYEKEERGRGNFPDRFSARQFPNYSSELNVNALLLGDSALYLCASSLGRQADFYGYTFGSGTRLTVV.

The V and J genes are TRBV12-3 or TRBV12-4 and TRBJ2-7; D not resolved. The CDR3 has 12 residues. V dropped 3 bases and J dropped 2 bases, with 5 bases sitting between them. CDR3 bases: TGTGCCAGCAGTTTTGAGGCCTACGAGCAGTACTTC. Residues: CASSFEAYEQYF.

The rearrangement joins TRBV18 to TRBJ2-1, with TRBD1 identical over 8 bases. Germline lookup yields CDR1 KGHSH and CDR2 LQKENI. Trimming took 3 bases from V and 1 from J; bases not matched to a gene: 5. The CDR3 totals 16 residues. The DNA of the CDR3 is TGTGCCAGCTCACCCCCGACAGGGGATTCCTACAATGAGCAGTTCTTC. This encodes CASSPPTGDSYNEQFF. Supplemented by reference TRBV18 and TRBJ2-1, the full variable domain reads NAGVMQNPRHLVRRRGQEARLRCSPMKGHSHVYWYRQLPEEGLKFMVYLQKENIIDESGMPKERFSAEFPKEGPSILRIQQVVRGDSAAYFCASSPPTGDSYNEQFFGPGTRLTVL.

CDR3 protein: CASSLDSPDEKLFF. The CDR3 nucleotides are TGCGCCAGCAGCCTGGACAGCCCGGATGAAAAACTGTTTTTT. The V gene is TRBV5-1, the J gene TRBJ1-4; D may be TRBD1 (6 bases). The CDR3 is 14 amino acids. The V gene lost 4 bases and the J gene lost 6 bases, with 13 bases spanning the gap. The germline V gene has CDR1 SGHRS and CDR2 YFSETQ.

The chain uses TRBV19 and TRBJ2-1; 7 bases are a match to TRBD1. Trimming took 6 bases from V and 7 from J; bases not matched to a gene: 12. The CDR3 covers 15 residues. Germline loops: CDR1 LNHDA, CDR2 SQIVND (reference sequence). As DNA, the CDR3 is TGTGCCAGTAGCCTCCTAGACAGGGAAGGGAATGAGCAGTTCTTC. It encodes CASSLLDREGNEQFF.

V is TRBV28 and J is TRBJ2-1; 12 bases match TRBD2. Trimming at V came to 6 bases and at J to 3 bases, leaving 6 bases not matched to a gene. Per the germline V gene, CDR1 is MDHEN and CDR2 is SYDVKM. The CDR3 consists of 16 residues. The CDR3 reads CASSPTSGGLYNEQFF. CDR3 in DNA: TGTGCCAGCAGCCCGACTAGCGGGGGCCTCTACAATGAGCAGTTCTTC.

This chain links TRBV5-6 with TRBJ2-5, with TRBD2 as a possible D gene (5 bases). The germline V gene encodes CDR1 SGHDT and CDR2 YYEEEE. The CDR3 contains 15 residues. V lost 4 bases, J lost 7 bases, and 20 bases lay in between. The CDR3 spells CASSPLGLQRGTQYF. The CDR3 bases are TGTGCCAGCAGCCCACTAGGCCTACAACGCGGGACCCAGTACTTC.

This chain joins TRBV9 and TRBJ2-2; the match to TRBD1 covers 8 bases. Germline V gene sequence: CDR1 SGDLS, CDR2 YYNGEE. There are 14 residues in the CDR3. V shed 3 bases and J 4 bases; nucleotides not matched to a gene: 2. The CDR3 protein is CASSATGGTGELFF. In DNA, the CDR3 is TGTGCCAGCAGCGCAACAGGGGGCACCGGGGAGCTGTTTTTT.

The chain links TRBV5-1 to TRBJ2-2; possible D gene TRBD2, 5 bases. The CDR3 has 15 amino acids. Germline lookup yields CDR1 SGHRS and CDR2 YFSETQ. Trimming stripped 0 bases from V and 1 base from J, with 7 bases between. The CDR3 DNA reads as TGCGCCAGCAGCTTGGGAGGGATGAACACCGGGGAGCTGTTTTTT. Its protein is CASSLGGMNTGELFF.

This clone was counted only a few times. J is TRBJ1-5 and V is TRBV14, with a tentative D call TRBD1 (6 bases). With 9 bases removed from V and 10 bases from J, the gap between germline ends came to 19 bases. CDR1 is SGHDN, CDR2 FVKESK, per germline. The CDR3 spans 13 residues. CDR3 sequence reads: CASVRTGLTPQHF. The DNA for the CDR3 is TGTGCCAGTGTAAGAACAGGGCTAACACCCCAGCATTTT.

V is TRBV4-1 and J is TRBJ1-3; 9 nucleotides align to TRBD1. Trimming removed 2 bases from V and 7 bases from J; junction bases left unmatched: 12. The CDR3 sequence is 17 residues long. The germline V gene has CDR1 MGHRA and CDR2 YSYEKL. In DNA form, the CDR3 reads TGCGCCAGCAGCCAACTCAACAGGGGGCGCGAATGGAACACCATATATTTT. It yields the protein CASSQLNRGREWNTIYF.

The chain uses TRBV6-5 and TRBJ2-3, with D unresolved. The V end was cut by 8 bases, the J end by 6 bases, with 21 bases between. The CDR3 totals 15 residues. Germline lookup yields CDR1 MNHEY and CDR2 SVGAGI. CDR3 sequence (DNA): TGTGCCAGCCAAAGAAGCACCTCCTCTTCGGATACGCAGTATTTT. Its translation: CASQRSTSSSDTQYF.

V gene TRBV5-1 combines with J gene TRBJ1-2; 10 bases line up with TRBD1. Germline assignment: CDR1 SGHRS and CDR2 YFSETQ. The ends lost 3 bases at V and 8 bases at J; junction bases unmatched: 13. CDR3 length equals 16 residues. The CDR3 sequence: CASSSELGQGPSGYTF. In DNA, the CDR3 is TGCGCCAGCAGCTCGGAGTTGGGACAGGGGCCGTCGGGCTACACCTTC.

CDR3 protein: CASNPGVVHEQYF. The CDR3 DNA follows: TGTGCCAGCAACCCAGGGGTTGTCCACGAGCAGTACTTC. V and J are TRBV6-5 and TRBJ2-7; a weak D match, TRBD1 (6 bases). The germline CDR1 and CDR2 sequences are MNHEY and SVGAGI. CDR3 length: 13 amino acids. The V end was cut by 7 bases, the J end by 5 bases, with 15 bases between.

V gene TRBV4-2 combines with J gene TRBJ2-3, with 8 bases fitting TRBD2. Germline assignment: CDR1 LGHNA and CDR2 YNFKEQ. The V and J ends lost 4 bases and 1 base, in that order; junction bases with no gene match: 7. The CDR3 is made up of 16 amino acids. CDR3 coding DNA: TGTGCCAGCAGCCTGACGGGGGGGTGGCGCACAGATACGCAGTATTTT. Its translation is CASSLTGGWRTDTQYF.

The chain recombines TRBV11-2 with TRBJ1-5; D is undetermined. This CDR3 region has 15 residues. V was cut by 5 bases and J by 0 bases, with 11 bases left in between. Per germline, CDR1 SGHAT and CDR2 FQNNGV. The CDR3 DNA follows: TGTGCCAGCAGCAGCGAAGGATATAGCAATCAGCCCCAGCATTTT. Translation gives CASSSEGYSNQPQHF.

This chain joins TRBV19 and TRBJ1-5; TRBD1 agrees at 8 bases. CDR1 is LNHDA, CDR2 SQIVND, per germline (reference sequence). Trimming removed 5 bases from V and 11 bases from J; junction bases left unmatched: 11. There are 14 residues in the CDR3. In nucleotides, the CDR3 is TGTGCCAGTAGTGCTAGACAGGGGTATGTAGCCCAGCATTTT. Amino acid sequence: CASSARQGYVAQHF.

CDR3 loop: CASSSPLTGGGDTQYF. The CDR3 DNA is TGTGCCAGCAGTTCCCCCCTGACCGGGGGGGGAGATACGCAGTATTTT. The chain couples TRBV27 to TRBJ2-3; 8 positions match TRBD2. Germline CDR1 reads MNHEY; CDR2 reads SMNVEV (reference sequence). The CDR3 has 16 amino acids. The V segment lost 4 bases and the J segment 5 bases; nucleotides outside the gene matches: 11.

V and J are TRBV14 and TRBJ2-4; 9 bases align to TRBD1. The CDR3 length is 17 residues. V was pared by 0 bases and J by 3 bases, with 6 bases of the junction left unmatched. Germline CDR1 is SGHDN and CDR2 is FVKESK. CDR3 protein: CASSQERTGGVKNIQYF. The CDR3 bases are TGTGCCAGCAGCCAAGAACGAACAGGGGGCGTCAAAAACATTCAGTACTTC.

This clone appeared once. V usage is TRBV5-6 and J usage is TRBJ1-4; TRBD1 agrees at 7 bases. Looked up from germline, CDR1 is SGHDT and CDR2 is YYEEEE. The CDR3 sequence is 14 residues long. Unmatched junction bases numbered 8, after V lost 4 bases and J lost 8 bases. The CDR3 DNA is TGTGCCAGCAGCCAGGACAGGTGGGACGAAAAACTGTTTTTT. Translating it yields CASSQDRWDEKLFF.

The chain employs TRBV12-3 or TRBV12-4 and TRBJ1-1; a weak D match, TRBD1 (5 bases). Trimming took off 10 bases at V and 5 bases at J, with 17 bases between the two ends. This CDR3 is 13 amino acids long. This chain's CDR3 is CANSRAGRTEAFF. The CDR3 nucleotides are TGTGCCAACTCCAGGGCCGGTAGGACTGAAGCTTTCTTT.

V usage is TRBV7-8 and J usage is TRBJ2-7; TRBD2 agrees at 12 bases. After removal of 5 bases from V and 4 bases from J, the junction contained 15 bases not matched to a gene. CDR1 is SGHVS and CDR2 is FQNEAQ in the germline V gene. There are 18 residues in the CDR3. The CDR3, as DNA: TGTGCCAGCAGCCGGACTTCACTCACGACTAGCGGGGGATACGAGCAGTACTTC. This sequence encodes CASSRTSLTTSGGYEQYF. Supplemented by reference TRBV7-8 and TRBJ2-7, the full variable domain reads GAGVSQSPRYKVAKRGQDVALRCDPISGHVSLFWYQQALGQGPEFLTYFQNEAQLDKSGLPSDRFFAERPEGSVSTLKIQRTQQEDSAVYLCASSRTSLTTSGGYEQYFGPGTRLTVT.

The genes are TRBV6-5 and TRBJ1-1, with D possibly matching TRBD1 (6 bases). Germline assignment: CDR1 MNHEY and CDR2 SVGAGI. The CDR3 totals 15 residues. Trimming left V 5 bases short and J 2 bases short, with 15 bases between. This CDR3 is CASSNVGQINTEAFF. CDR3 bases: TGTGCCAGCAGTAACGTCGGACAGATTAACACTGAAGCTTTCTTT.

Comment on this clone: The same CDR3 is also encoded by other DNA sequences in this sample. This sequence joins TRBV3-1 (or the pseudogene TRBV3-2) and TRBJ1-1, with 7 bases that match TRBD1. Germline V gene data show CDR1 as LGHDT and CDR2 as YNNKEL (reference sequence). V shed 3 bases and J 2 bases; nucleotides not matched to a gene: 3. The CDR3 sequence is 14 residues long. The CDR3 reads CASSQGDSNTEAFF. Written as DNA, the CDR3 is TGTGCCAGCAGCCAGGGGGACAGTAACACTGAAGCTTTCTTT.

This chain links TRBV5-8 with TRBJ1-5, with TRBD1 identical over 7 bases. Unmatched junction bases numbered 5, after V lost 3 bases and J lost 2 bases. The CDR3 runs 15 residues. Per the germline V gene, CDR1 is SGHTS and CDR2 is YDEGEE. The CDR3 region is CASSSRQGGNQPQHF. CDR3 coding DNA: TGTGCCAGCAGCTCGAGGCAGGGGGGCAATCAGCCCCAGCATTTT.

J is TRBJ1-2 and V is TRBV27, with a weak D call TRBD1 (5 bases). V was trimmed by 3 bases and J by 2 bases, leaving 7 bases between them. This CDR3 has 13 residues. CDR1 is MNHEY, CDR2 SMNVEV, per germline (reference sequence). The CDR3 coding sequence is TGTGCCAGCAGTTTGAACAGGAACTATGGCTACACCTTC. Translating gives CASSLNRNYGYTF.